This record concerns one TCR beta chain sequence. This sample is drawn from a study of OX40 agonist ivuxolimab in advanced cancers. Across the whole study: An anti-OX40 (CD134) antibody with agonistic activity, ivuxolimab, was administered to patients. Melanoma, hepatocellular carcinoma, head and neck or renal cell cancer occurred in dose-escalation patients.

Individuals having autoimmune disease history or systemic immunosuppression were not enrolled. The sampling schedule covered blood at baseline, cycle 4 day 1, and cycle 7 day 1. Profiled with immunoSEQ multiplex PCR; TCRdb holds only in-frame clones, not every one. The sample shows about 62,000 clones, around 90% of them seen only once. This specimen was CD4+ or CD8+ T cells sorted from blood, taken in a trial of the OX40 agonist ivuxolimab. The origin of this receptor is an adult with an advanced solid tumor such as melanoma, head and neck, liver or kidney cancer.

The CDR3 DNA follows: TGTGCCAGTAGTGCCACCTTAGCGAGAGGTTACAATGAGCAGTTCTTC. Translation: CASSATLARGYNEQFF. The chain carries TRBV19 and TRBJ2-1, with D possibly TRBD2 on 5 matching bases. The CDR3 runs to 16 residues. The V end lost 5 bases, the J end lost 4 bases, and 18 bases lay between the germline ends. Germline lookup yields CDR1 LNHDA and CDR2 SQIVND (reference sequence).